This TCR beta chain came from a study of T cell responses to AZD1222 COVID-19 vaccine. Findings and limits, study-wide: There were repertoire samples only from the period after the peak T cell response. CD4 TCRs linked to vaccination spanned spike, dominating at 160-218 and 743-854. The reported proportion of spike-specific TCRs targeting unmutated variant regions was nearly half.

V dropped 0 bases and J dropped 3 bases, with 6 bases sitting between them. The CDR3 length is 13 residues. Germline V lookup: CDR1 MNHNS, CDR2 SASEGT. The assay was immunoSEQ multiplex PCR, and TCRdb's table has in-frame clones only and misses some. The sample consists of fewer than 180,000 clones, around 94% of them appearing once. As regards this clone: Its antigen remains unidentified.

The source is an adult in good health. Specimen: peripheral blood, collected on day 0 of AZD1222 vaccination. V usage is TRBV6-1 and J usage is TRBJ2-7; the D gene is possibly TRBD2 (5 bases). The CDR3 sequence: CASSEAAGYEQYV. The CDR3 DNA reads as TGTGCCAGCAGTGAAGCGGCGGGCTACGAGCAGTACGTC.